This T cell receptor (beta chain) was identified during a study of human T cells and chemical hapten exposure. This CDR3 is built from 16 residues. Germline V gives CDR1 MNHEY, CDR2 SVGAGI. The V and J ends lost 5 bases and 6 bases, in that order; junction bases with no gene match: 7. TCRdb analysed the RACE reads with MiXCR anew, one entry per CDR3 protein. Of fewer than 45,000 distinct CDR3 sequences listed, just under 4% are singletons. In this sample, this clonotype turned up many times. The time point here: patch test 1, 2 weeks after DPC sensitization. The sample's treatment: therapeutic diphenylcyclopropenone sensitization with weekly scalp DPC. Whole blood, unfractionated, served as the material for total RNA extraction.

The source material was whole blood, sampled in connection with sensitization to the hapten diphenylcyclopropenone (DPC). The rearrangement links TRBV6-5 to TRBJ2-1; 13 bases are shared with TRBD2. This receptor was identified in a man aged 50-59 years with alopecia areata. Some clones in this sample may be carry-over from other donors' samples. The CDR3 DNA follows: TGTGCCAGCAGTCCCGGGGGGACTAGCGGGATCAATGAGCAGTTCTTC. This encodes CASSPGGTSGINEQFF.